This T cell receptor beta chain came from a study of cytomegalovirus exposure and HLA in healthy donors. Study at large: Earlier results showed roughly 120 million unique TCR beta sequences derived from approximately 180 million T cells.

13 Jbeta primers and 60 Vbeta primers were used for the PCR. The assay was immunoSEQ multiplex PCR, and TCRdb's table has in-frame clones only and misses some. In all, the sample yields about 77,000 clones. The germline V gene has CDR1 ENHRY and CDR2 SYGVKD. Losses at the gene ends were 10 bases for V and 0 bases for J; bases not matched to a gene: 14. The CDR3 has 16 amino acids. Material for sequencing was PBMCs. The clonotype was recovered from a middle-aged man in good health and CMV-seropositive. This chain joins TRBV10-3 and TRBJ1-2; 7 nucleotides match TRBD1. DNA for the CDR3: TGTGCCACCGTAGTCGGACAGGCCGAGGCTAACTATGGCTACACCTTC. Residues: CATVVGQAEANYGYTF.